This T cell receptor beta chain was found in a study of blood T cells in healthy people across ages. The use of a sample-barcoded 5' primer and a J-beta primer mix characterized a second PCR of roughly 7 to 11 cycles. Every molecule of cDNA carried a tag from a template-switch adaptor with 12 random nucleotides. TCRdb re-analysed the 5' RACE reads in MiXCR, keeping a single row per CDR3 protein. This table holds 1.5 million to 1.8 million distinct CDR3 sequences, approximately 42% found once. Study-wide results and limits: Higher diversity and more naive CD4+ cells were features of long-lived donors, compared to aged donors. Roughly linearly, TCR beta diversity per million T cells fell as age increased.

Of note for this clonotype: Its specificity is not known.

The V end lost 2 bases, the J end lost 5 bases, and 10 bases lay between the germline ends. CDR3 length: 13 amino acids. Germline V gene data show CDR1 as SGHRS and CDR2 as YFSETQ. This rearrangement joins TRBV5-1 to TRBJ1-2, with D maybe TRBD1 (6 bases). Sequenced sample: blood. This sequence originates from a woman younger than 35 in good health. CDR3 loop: CASSFVQGYGYTF. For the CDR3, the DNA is TGCGCCAGCAGCTTTGTCCAGGGGTATGGCTACACCTTC. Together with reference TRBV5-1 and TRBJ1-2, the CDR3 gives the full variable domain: KAGVTQTPRYLIKTRGQQVTLSCSPISGHRSVSWYQQTPGQGLQFLFEYFSETQRNKGNFPGRFSGRQFSNSRSEMNVSTLELGDSALYLCASSFVQGYGYTFGSGTRLTVV.